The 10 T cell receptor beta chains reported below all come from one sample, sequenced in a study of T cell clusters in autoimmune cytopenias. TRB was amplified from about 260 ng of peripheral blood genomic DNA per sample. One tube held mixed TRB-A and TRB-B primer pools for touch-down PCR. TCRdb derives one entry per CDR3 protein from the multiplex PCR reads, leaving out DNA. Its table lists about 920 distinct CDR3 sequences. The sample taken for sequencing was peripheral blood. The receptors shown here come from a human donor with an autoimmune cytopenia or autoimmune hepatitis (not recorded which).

The CDR3 sequence: CASSLGGTTYEQYF. The chain joins TRBV11-2 to TRBJ2-7. From germline, CDR1 is SGHAT and CDR2 FQNNGV. CDR3 length: 14 amino acids.

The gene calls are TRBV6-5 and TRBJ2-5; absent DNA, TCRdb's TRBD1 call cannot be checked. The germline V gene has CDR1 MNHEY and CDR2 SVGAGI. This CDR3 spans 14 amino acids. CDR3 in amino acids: CASSVGQAGETQYF.

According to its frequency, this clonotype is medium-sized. The CDR3 protein is CASRRGGDTQYF. J is TRBJ2-3 and V is TRBV19; no DNA is available, so the TRBD2 call from TCRdb remains unchecked. Germline CDR1 and CDR2: LNHDA and SQIVND (reference sequence). This CDR3 is built from 12 residues.

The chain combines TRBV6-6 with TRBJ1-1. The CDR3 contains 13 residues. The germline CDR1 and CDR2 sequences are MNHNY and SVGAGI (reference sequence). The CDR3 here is CAINDGANTEAFF.

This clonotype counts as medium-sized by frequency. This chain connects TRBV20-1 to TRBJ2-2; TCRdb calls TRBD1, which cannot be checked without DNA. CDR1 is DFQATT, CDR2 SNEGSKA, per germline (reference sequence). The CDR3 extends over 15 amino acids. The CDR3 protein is CSAAPQGARTGELFF.

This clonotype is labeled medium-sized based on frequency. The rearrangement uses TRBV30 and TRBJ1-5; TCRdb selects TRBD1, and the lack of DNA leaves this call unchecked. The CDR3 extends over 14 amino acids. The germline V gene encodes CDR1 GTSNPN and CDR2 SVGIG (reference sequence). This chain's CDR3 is CAWSLSSGTKPQHF.

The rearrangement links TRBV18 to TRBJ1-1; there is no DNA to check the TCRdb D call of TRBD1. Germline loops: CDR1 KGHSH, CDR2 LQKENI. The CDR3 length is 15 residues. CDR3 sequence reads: CASSLEQGAIGEAFF.

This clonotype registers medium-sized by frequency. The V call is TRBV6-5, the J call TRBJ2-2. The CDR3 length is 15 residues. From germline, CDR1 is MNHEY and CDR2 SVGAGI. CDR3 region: CASSLLATTAGELFF.

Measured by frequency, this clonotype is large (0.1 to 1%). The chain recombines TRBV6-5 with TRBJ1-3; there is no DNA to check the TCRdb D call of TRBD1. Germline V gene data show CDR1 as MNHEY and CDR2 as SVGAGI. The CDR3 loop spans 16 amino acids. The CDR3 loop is CASSSVSRGPGNTIYF.

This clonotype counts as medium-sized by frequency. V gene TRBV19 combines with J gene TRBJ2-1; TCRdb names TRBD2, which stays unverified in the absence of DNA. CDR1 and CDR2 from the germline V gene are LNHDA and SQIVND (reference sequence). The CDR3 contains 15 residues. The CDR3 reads CASSIVSGRSNEQFF.